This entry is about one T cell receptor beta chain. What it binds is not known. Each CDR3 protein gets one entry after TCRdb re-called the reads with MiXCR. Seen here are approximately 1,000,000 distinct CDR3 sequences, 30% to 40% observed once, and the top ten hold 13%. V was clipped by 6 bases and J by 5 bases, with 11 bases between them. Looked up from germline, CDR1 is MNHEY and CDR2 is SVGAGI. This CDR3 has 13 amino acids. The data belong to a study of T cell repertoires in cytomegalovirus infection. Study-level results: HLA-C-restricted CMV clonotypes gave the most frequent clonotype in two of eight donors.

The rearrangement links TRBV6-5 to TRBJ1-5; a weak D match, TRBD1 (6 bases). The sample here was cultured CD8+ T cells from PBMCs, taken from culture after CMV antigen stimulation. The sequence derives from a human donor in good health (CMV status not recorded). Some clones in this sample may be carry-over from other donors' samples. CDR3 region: CASSTGLYQPQHF. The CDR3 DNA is TGTGCCAGCAGCACAGGGCTTTATCAGCCCCAGCATTTT.